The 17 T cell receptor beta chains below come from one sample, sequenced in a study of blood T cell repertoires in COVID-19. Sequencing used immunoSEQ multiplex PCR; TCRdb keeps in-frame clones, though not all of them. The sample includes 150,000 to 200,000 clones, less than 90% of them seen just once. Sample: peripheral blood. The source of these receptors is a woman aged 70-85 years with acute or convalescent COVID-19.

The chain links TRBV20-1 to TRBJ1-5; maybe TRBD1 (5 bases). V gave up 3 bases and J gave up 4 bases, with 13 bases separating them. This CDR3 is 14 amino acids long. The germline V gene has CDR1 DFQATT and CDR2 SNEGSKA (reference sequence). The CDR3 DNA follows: TGCAGTGCTAGTCAGGGCGCCGGGAATCAGCCCCAGCATTTT. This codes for CSASQGAGNQPQHF.

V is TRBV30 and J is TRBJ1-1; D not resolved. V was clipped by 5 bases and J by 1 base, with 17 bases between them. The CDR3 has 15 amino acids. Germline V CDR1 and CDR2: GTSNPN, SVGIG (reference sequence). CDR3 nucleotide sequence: TGTGCCTGGGAATCTCGGGGTTTGGCGAACACTGAAGCTTTCTTT. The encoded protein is CAWESRGLANTEAFF.

CDR3 coding DNA: TGTGCCAGTAGTCCCCCCGTGGGCGGGAGCCAACCAAGGGAGCAGTACTTC. Its protein is CASSPPVGGSQPREQYF. The rearrangement joins TRBV19 to TRBJ2-7; 7 nucleotides match TRBD2. The CDR3 has 17 amino acids. The V and J ends lost 5 bases and 7 bases, in that order; junction bases with no gene match: 20. Looked up from germline, CDR1 is LNHDA and CDR2 is SQIVND (reference sequence).

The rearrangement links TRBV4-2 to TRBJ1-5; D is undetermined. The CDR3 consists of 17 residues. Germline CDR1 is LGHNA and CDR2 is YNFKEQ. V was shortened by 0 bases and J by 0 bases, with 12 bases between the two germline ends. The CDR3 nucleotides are TGTGCCAGCAGCCAAGACCCGGGAGGCTCTAGCAATCAGCCCCAGCATTTT. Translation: CASSQDPGGSSNQPQHF.

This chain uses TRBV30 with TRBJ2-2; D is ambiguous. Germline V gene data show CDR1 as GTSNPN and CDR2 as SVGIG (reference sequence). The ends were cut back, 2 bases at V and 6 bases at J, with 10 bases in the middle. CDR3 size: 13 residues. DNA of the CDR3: TGTGCCTGGAGTCTGTTGCGCGCCGGGGAGCTGTTTTTT. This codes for CAWSLLRAGELFF.

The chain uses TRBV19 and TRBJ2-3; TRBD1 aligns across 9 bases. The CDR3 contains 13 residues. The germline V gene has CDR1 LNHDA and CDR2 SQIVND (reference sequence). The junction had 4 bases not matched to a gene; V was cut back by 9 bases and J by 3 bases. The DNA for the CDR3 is TGTGCCAGCGCGGACAGGGGAACAGATACGCAGTATTTT. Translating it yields CASADRGTDTQYF.

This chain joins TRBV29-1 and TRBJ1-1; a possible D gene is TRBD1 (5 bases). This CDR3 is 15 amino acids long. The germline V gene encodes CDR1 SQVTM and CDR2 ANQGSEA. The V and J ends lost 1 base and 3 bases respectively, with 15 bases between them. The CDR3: CSVEGGGRGYTEAFF. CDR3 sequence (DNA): TGCAGCGTTGAAGGGGGGGGACGGGGATACACTGAAGCTTTCTTT.

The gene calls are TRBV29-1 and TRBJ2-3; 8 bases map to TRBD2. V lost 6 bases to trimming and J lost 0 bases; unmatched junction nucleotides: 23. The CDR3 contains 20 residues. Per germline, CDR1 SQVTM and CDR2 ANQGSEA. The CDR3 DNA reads TGCAGCGTGCTGGGGGACCTAGCCGGGGGGGCCCCGAGTAGCACAGATACGCAGTATTTT. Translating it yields CSVLGDLAGGAPSSTDTQYF.

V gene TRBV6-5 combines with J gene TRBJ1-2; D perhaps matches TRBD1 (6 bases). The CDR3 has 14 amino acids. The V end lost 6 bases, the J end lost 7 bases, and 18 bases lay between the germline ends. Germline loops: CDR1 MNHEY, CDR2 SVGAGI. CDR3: CASRVGDTGSGYTF. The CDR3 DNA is TGTGCCAGCAGGGTAGGGGACACGGGCAGTGGCTACACCTTC.

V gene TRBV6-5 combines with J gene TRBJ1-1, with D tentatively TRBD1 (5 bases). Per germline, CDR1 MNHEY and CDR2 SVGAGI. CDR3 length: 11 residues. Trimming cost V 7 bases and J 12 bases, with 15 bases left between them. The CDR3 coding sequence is TGTGCCAGCAAATTCGACAGTTTAACTTTCTTT. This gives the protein CASKFDSLTFF.

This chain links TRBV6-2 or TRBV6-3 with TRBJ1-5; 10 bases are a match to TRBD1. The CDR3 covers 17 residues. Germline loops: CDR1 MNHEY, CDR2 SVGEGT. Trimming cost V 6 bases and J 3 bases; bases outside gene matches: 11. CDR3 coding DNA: TGTGCCAGCAGCTGGGACAGGGGCCGGACTTACAATCAGCCCCAGCATTTT. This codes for CASSWDRGRTYNQPQHF.

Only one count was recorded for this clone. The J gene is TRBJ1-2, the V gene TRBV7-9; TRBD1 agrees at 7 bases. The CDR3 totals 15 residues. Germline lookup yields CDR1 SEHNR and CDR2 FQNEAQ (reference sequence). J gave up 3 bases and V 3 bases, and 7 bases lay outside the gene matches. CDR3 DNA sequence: TGTGCCAGCAGCTTTACAGGGGTACATGACTATGGCTACACCTTC. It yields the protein CASSFTGVHDYGYTF.

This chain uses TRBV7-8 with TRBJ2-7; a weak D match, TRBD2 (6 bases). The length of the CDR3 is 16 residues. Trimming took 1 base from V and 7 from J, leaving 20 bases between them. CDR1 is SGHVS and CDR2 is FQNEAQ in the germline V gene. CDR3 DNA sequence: TGTGCCAGCAGCTTAGTTCGTGAGACCGGGGGTTCGGAGCAGTACTTC. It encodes CASSLVRETGGSEQYF. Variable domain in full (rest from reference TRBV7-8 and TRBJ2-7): GAGVSQSPRYKVAKRGQDVALRCDPISGHVSLFWYQQALGQGPEFLTYFQNEAQLDKSGLPSDRFFAERPEGSVSTLKIQRTQQEDSAVYLCASSLVRETGGSEQYFGPGTRLTVT.

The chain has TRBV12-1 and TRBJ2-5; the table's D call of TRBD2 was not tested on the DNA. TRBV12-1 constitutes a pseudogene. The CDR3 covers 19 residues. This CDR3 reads CASSPTTSGGPEVEETQYF. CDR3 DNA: TGTGCCAGCAGCCCTACTACTAGCGGGGGGCCCGAGGTAGAAGAGACCCAGTACTTC.

DNA for the CDR3: TGTGCCAGCAGCTTAGGGAGGGGGCGGCTCAGCTCTGGAAACACCATATATTTT. It encodes CASSLGRGRLSSGNTIYF. This chain links TRBV11-2 with TRBJ1-3, with 7 bases fitting TRBD1. Germline CDR1 and CDR2: SGHAT and FQNNGV. The CDR3 spans 18 residues. Trimming at V came to 1 base and at J to 0 bases, leaving 9 bases not matched to a gene.

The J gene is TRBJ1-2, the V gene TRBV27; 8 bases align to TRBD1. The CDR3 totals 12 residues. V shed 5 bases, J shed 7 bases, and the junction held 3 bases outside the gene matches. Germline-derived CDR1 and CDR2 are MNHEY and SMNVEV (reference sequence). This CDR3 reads CASSTTGAGYTF. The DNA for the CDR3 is TGTGCCAGCAGTACGACAGGGGCTGGCTACACCTTC.

CDR3 sequence: CASSIQTGGKEKLFF. The CDR3, as DNA: TGTGCCAGCAGCATTCAGACAGGGGGTAAAGAAAAACTGTTTTTT. The rearrangement uses TRBV5-5 and TRBJ1-4, with 9 bases matching TRBD1. This CDR3 has 15 residues. Unmatched junction bases numbered 9, after V lost 4 bases and J lost 8 bases. Germline CDR1 and CDR2: SGHKS and YYEKEE (reference sequence).